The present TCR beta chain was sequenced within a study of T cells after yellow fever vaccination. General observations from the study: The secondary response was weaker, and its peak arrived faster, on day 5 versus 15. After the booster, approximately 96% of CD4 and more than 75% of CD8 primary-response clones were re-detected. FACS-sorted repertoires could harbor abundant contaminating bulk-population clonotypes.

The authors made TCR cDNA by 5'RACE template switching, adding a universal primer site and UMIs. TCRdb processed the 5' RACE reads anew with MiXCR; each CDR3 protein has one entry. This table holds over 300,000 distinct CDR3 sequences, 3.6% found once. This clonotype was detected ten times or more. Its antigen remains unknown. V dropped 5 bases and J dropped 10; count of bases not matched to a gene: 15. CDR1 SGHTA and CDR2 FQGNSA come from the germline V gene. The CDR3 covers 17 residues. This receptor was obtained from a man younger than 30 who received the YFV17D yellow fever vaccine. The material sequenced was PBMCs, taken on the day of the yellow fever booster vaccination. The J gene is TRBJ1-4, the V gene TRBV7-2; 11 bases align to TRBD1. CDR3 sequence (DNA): TGTGCCAGCAGCCGAGGCCGAGTGAGGACAGGGGGCGGAAAACTGTTTTTT. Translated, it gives CASSRGRVRTGGGKLFF.